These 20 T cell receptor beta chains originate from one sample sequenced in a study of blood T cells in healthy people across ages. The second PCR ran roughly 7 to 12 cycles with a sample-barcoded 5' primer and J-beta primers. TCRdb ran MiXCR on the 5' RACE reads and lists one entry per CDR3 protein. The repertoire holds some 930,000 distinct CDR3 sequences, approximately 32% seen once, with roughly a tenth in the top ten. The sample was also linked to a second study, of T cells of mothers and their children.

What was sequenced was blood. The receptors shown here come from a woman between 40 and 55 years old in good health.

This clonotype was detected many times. CDR3 region: CSARVRGANGSGANVLTF. The DNA of the CDR3 is TGCAGTGCTAGAGTTCGAGGGGCTAACGGATCTGGGGCCAACGTCCTGACTTTC. This sequence joins TRBV20-1 and TRBJ2-6; TRBD1 or TRBD2 may be the D gene (5 bases each). Germline assignment: CDR1 DFQATT and CDR2 SNEGSKA (reference sequence). Trimming removed 1 base at V and 1 base at J, with 17 bases between. The CDR3 extends over 18 amino acids.

The CDR3 region is CSVVPGTNEQFF. In DNA form, the CDR3 reads TGCAGCGTTGTTCCCGGGACCAATGAGCAGTTCTTC. The J gene is TRBJ2-1, the V gene TRBV29-1; possibly TRBD1 or TRBD2 for D (5 bases each). CDR3 length: 12 amino acids. Germline CDR1 reads SQVTM; CDR2 reads ANQGSEA. Deletions cut 4 bases from V and 6 bases from J, with 10 bases between.

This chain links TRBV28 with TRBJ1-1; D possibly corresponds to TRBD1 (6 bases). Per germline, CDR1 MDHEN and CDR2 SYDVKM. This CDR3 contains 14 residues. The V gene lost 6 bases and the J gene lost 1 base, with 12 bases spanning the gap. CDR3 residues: CASRLPGANTEAFF. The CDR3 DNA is TGTGCCAGCAGGTTACCGGGGGCGAACACTGAAGCTTTCTTT.

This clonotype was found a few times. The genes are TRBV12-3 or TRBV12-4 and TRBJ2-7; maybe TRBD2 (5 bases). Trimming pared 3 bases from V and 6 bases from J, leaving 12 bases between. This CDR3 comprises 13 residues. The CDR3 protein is CASSLGPGSEQYF. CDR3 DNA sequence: TGTGCCAGCAGTTTGGGCCCGGGGAGCGAGCAGTACTTC.

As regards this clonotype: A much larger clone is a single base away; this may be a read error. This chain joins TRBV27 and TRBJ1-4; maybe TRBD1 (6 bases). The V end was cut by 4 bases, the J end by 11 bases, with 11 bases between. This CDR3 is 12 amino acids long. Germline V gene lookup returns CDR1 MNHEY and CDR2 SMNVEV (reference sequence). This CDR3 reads CASSSPTGKLFF. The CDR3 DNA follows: TGTGCCAGCAGTTCTCCCACAGGGAAACTGTTTTTT. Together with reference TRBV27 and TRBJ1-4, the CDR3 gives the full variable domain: EAQVTQNPRYLITVTGKKLTVTCSQNMNHEYMSWYRQDPGLGLRQIYYSMNVEVTDKGDVPEGYKVSRKEKRNFPLILESPSPNQTSLYFCASSSPTGKLFFGSGTQLSVL.

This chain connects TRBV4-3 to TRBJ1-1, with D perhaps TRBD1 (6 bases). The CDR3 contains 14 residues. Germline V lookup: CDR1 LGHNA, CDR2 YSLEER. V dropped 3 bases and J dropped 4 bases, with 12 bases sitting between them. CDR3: CASSHSKGGTEAFF. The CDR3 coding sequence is TGCGCCAGCAGCCATTCAAAGGGGGGCACTGAAGCTTTCTTT.

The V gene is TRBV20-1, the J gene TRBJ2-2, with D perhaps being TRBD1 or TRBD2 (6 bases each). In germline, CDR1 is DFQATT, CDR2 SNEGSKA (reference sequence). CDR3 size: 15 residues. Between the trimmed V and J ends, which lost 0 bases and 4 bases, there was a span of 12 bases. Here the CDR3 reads CSAREGAGTTGELFF. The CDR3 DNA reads TGCAGTGCTAGAGAGGGGGCGGGGACCACCGGGGAGCTGTTTTTT.

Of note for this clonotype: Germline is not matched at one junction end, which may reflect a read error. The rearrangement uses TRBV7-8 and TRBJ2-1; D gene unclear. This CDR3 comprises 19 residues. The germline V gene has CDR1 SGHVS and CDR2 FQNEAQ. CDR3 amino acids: CVSRRTGPRSLSSYNEQFF. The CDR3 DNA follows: TGTGTCAGCAGGCGGACCGGGCCCCGGTCTCTTAGCTCCTACAATGAGCAGTTCTTC. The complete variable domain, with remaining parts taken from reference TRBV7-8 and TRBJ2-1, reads GAGVSQSPRYKVAKRGQDVALRCDPISGHVSLFWYQQALGQGPEFLTYFQNEAQLDKSGLPSDRFFAERPEGSVSTLKIQRTQQEDSAVYLCVSRRTGPRSLSSYNEQFFGPGTRLTVL.

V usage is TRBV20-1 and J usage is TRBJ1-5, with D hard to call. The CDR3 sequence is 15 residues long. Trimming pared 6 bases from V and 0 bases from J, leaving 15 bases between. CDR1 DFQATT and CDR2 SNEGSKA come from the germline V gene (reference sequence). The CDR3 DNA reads TGCAGTGCCGGAGGCGGTATGGATAGCAATCAGCCCCAGCATTTT. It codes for CSAGGGMDSNQPQHF.

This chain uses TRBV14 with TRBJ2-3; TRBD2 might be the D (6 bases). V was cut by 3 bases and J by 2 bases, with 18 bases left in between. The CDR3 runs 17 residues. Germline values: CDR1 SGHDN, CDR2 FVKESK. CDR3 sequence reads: CASSHFLTGENTDTQYF. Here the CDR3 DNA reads TGTGCCAGCAGCCACTTTCTTACGGGGGAGAACACAGATACGCAGTATTTT.

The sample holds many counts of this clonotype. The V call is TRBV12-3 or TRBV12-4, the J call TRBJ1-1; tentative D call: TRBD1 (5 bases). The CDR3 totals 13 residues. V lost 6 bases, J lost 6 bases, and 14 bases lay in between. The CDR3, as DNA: TGTGCCAGCAGGCGCCTTGGGGGGGCTGAAGCTTTCTTT. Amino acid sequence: CASRRLGGAEAFF.

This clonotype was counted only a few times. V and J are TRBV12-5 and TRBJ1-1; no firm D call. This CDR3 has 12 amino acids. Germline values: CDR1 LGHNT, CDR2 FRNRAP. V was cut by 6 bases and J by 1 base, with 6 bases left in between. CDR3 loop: CASGTTNTEAFF. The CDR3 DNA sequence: TGTGCTAGTGGCACCACGAACACTGAAGCTTTCTTT.

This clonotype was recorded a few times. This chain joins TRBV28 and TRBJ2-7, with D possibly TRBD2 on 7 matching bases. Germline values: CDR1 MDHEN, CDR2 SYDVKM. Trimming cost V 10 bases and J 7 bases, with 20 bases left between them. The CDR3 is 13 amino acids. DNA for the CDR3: TGTGCCACCCGTGGGGGGGCCCTCTTGGAGCAGTACTTC. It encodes CATRGGALLEQYF.

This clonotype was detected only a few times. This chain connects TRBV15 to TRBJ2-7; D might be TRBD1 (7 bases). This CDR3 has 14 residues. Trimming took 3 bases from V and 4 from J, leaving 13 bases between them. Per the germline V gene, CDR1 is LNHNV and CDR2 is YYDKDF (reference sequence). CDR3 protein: CATSSGGGSYEQYF. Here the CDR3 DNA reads TGTGCCACCAGCAGTGGAGGGGGCAGTTACGAGCAGTACTTC.

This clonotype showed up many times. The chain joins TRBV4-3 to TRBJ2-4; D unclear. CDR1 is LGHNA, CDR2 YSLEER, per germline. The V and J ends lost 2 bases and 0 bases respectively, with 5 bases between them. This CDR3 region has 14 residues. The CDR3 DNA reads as TGCGCCAGCAGCCAAAACTTAGCCAAAAACATTCAGTACTTC. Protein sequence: CASSQNLAKNIQYF.

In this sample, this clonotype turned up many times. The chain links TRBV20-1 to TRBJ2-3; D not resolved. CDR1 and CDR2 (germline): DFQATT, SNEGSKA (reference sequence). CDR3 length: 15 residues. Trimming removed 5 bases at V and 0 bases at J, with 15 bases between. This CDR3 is CSAHVRAQSTDTQYF. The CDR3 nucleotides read TGCAGTGCTCACGTTAGGGCTCAGAGCACAGATACGCAGTATTTT.

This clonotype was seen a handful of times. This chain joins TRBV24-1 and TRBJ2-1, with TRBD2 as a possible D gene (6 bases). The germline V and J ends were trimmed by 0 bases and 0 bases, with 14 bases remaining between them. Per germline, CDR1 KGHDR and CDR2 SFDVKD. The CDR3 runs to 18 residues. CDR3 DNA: TGTGCCACCAGTGATTTGATCAGGGAGGTCAGCTCCTACAATGAGCAGTTCTTC. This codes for CATSDLIREVSSYNEQFF.

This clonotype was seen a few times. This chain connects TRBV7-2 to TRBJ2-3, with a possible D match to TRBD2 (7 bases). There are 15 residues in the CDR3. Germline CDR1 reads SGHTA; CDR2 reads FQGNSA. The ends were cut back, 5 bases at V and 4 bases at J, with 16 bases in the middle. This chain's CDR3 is CASSRGGARSDTQYF. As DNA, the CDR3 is TGTGCCAGCAGCCGAGGGGGGGCCCGCTCAGATACGCAGTATTTT.

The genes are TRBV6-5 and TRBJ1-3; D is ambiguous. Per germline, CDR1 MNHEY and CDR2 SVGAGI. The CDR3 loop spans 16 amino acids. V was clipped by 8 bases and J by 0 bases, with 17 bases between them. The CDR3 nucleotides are TGTGCCAGCGGCGCCACGAGGGTATTCTCTGGAAACACCATATATTTT. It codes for CASGATRVFSGNTIYF.

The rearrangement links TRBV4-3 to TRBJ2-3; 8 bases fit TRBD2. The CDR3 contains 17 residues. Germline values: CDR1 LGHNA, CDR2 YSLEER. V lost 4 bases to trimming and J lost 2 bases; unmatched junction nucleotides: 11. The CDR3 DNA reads TGCGCCAGCAGCCCTTCTCCCGGCGGGGGGAACACAGATACGCAGTATTTT. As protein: CASSPSPGGGNTDTQYF.